This T cell receptor beta chain was found in a study of T cell responses to AZD1222 COVID-19 vaccine. The study's findings and limits: Epitopes outside B.1.351 and B.1.1.7 mutated regions reportedly drew nearly half of spike TCRs. Repertoires were obtained solely post-peak T cell response.

Profiled with immunoSEQ multiplex PCR; TCRdb holds only in-frame clones, not every one. The sample holds more than 60,000 clones; 87% are singletons and the top ten take over 20%. Remarks on this clone: Its antigen is unknown.

Germline V gene sequence: CDR1 MNHEY, CDR2 SVGAGI. Trimming took off 5 bases at V and 4 bases at J, with 17 bases between the two ends. The CDR3 runs to 15 residues. V usage is TRBV6-5 and J usage is TRBJ1-1, with unresolved D. Source: peripheral blood, taken on day 0 of AZD1222 vaccination. This receptor was taken from an adult in good health. CDR3 nucleotides: TGTGCCAGCAGTCCCCGGGGTCTGCGGGGCACTGAAGCTTTCTTT. Protein product: CASSPRGLRGTEAFF.